The 14 T cell receptor beta chains in this list originate from one sample, sequenced in a study of beta chain features in type 1 diabetes. These receptors have no identified antigens. Findings and caveats of the study: Significant though moderate, a shortening of TCRB CDR3s appeared in all four CD4+ subsets of Type 1 diabetes patients.

The isolated RNA, all of it, was reverse transcribed, so expressed TCRB transcripts were what got sequenced. Clones were sequenced by immunoSEQ multiplex PCR, and TCRdb holds only the in-frame ones, with some missing. The sample holds 250,000 to 300,000 clones, 13% to 15% seen once. The specimen was naive CD4+ T cells from blood. These receptors were collected from a man aged 25 to 45 with type 1 diabetes.

This clone was seen a few times. The J gene is TRBJ2-3, the V gene TRBV5-1, with 8 bases identical to TRBD2. CDR1 is SGHRS and CDR2 is YFSETQ in the germline V gene. The CDR3 length is 14 residues. V lost 0 bases, J lost 9 bases, and 6 bases stayed unmatched. Written as DNA, the CDR3 is TGCGCCAGCAGCTTGGTTGACGCTAGCGGGACGCAGTATTTT. Translating it yields CASSLVDASGTQYF. The full variable domain, with the rest looked up from reference TRBV5-1 and TRBJ2-3, is KAGVTQTPRYLIKTRGQQVTLSCSPISGHRSVSWYQQTPGQGLQFLFEYFSETQRNKGNFPGRFSGRQFSNSRSEMNVSTLELGDSALYLCASSLVDASGTQYFGPGTRLTVL.

This clone turned up a few times. The gene calls are TRBV29-1 and TRBJ2-5; D might be TRBD1 (5 bases). The end of the DNA is better explained by TRBJ2-7, so the J call may be wrong. Germline CDR1 and CDR2: SQVTM and ANQGSEA. This CDR3 has 12 residues. The CDR3 DNA reads TGCAGCGTTAGGACAACTCCCTACGAGCAGTACTTC. Its translation is CSVRTTPYEQYF.

This clone was picked up a small number of times. The rearrangement uses TRBV11-2 and TRBJ2-1; unclear D gene. CDR3 length equals 14 residues. CDR1 SGHAT and CDR2 FQNNGV come from the germline V gene. V shed 1 base and J shed 8 bases, with 12 bases lying between them. The chain's CDR3 is CASSLATFSDEQFF. DNA of the CDR3: TGTGCCAGCAGCTTAGCCACCTTCTCGGATGAGCAGTTCTTC. Full variable domain (outside the CDR3, taken from reference TRBV11-2 and TRBJ2-1): EAGVAQSPRYKIIEKRQSVAFWCNPISGHATLYWYQQILGQGPKLLIQFQNNGVVDDSQLPKDRFSAERLKGVDSTLKIQPAKLEDSAVYLCASSLATFSDEQFFGPGTRLTVL.

The rearrangement joins TRBV7-2 to TRBJ2-5, with 7 bases matching TRBD1. The V gene end was trimmed by 5 bases and the J gene end by 5 bases; junction bases not matched to a gene: 5. CDR3 length: 13 residues. CDR1 and CDR2 (germline): SGHTA, FQGNSA. CDR3 sequence: CASSPGGAETQYF. CDR3 DNA: TGTGCCAGCAGCCCAGGGGGTGCGGAGACCCAGTACTTC.

The chain joins TRBV5-5 to TRBJ2-3; 14 bases are shared with TRBD2. V was clipped by 6 bases and J by 5 bases; unmatched bases: 8. Germline values: CDR1 SGHKS, CDR2 YYEKEE (reference sequence). The CDR3 is made up of 16 amino acids. CDR3 in amino acids: CASTVGTSGRLDTQYF. Here the CDR3 DNA reads TGTGCCAGCACGGTTGGGACTAGCGGGAGACTAGATACGCAGTATTTT.

This clone was seen a few times. The chain combines TRBV5-1 with TRBJ2-2; 10 bases agree with TRBD1. The CDR3 loop spans 17 amino acids. The germline V gene encodes CDR1 SGHRS and CDR2 YFSETQ. Trimming cost V 4 bases and J 4 bases; bases outside gene matches: 10. CDR3 amino acids: CASSPLTGQGVTGELFF. CDR3 nucleotides: TGCGCCAGCAGCCCTCTCACAGGACAGGGGGTCACCGGGGAGCTGTTTTTT.

V gene TRBV7-2 combines with J gene TRBJ2-1; 11 bases are shared with TRBD2. V was pared by 4 bases and J by 6 bases, with 5 bases of the junction left unmatched. Germline lookup yields CDR1 SGHTA and CDR2 FQGNSA. The CDR3 runs to 15 residues. The CDR3 sequence is CASSYGTSGVNEQFF. CDR3 nucleotide sequence: TGTGCCAGCAGCTACGGGACTAGCGGCGTCAATGAGCAGTTCTTC.

This clone turned up a few times. The rearrangement links TRBV5-1 to TRBJ2-1, with D tentatively TRBD2 (5 bases). The CDR3 is 14 residues long. Per germline, CDR1 SGHRS and CDR2 YFSETQ. Trimming removed 0 bases from V and 6 bases from J, with 10 bases in between. This chain's CDR3 is CASSLAGVFNEQFF. As DNA, the CDR3 is TGCGCCAGCAGCTTGGCCGGGGTCTTCAATGAGCAGTTCTTC. Using reference TRBV5-1 and TRBJ2-1 for the parts outside the CDR3, the full variable domain is KAGVTQTPRYLIKTRGQQVTLSCSPISGHRSVSWYQQTPGQGLQFLFEYFSETQRNKGNFPGRFSGRQFSNSRSEMNVSTLELGDSALYLCASSLAGVFNEQFFGPGTRLTVL.

This clone occurred a few times. The J gene is TRBJ1-1, the V gene TRBV9; possibly TRBD1 for D (6 bases). The V gene lost 4 bases and the J gene lost 2 bases, with 12 bases spanning the gap. The CDR3 has 14 amino acids. CDR1 is SGDLS, CDR2 YYNGEE, per germline. CDR3 DNA: TGTGCCAGCAGCCGTATACAGGGAAACACTGAAGCTTTCTTT. Amino acid sequence: CASSRIQGNTEAFF.

This clone was seen more than once but under ten times. The rearrangement uses TRBV18 and TRBJ2-1; D is unresolved. This CDR3 is 13 amino acids long. The V gene's germline CDR1 is KGHSH and CDR2 LQKENI. V lost 1 base and J 3 bases, leaving 4 bases between the germline ends. DNA of the CDR3: TGTGCCAGCTCACCACGCGACTACAATGAGCAGTTCTTC. Translation gives CASSPRDYNEQFF.

This clone was recorded a few times. This chain joins TRBV9 and TRBJ2-3; D gene uncertain. The V gene's germline CDR1 is SGDLS and CDR2 YYNGEE. Trimming took 4 bases from V and 5 from J, leaving 8 bases between them. The CDR3 runs 12 residues. The CDR3 DNA sequence: TGTGCCAGCAGCAAGCGCCTAGATACGCAGTATTTT. It codes for CASSKRLDTQYF. The full variable domain, rest sourced from reference TRBV9 and TRBJ2-3, is DSGVTQTPKHLITATGQRVTLRCSPRSGDLSVYWYQQSLDQGLQFLIQYYNGEERAKGNILERFSAQQFPDLHSELNLSSLELGDSALYFCASSKRLDTQYFGPGTRLTVL.

This clone was found a few times. The chain uses TRBV28 and TRBJ1-1; 7 nucleotides line up with TRBD1. This CDR3 region has 16 residues. CDR1 and CDR2 (germline): MDHEN, SYDVKM. V shed 8 bases and J 4 bases; nucleotides not matched to a gene: 16. CDR3 in amino acids: CASPRAGGNVGTEAFF. The CDR3 nucleotides are TGTGCCAGCCCAAGGGCAGGGGGGAATGTGGGCACTGAAGCTTTCTTT.

DNA of the CDR3: TGTGCCAGCAGCCCGGTTAGCGGGATCAGCGAGCAGTACTTC. It translates to CASSPVSGISEQYF. The chain uses TRBV11-2 and TRBJ2-7, with 8 positions matching TRBD2. Germline values: CDR1 SGHAT, CDR2 FQNNGV. The CDR3 length is 14 residues. V lost 5 bases, J lost 6 bases, and 9 bases stayed unmatched.

The chain couples TRBV19 to TRBJ2-7; TRBD2 matches at 12 bases. Looked up from germline, CDR1 is LNHDA and CDR2 is SQIVND (reference sequence). The length of the CDR3 is 16 residues. V dropped 5 bases and J dropped 0; count of bases not matched to a gene: 5. The CDR3 coding sequence is TGTGCCAGTAGTTCTTCGACTAGCGGGGGCTCCTACGAGCAGTACTTC. It codes for CASSSSTSGGSYEQYF.